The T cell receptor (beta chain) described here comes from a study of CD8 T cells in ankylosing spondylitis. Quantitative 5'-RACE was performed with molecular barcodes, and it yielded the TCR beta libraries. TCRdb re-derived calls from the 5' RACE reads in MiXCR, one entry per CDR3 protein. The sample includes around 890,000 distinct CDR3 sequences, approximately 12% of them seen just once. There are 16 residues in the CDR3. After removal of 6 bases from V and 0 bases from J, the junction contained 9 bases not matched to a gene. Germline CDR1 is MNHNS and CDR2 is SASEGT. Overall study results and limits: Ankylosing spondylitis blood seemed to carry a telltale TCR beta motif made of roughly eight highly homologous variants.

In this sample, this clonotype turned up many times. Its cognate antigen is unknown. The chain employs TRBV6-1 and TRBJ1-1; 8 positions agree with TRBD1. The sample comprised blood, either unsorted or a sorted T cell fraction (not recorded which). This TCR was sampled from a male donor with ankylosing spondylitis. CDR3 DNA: TGTGCCAGCAGCTCAGGGGGCGCCGAGATGAACACTGAAGCTTTCTTT. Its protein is CASSSGGAEMNTEAFF.